The T cell receptor (beta chain) described here comes from a study of identical twins. Study-level points and caveats: Researchers reported weaker excess twin sharing in beta out-of-frame sequences.

The CDR3 is 11 amino acids. Germline V lookup: CDR1 GTSNPN, CDR2 SVGIG (reference sequence). V was shortened by 5 bases and J by 6 bases, with 9 bases between the two germline ends. About this clonotype: Its antigen is unknown.

TCRdb used MiXCR to reprocess the 5' RACE reads, holding one entry per CDR3 protein. The sample carries roughly 750,000 distinct CDR3 sequences, approximately 22% recorded once. These data were also reused for a study on T cells expressing NK-cell markers. That work adds: Each of roughly six donors carried dominant NKG2C+ clonotypes accounting for roughly 1.0-8% of CD8+ T cells.

The sequencing sample was made of PBMCs. This TCR was sampled from a woman aged 18-35 years in good health. J is TRBJ2-3 and V is TRBV30; tentatively, D is TRBD2 (5 bases). In nucleotides, the CDR3 is TGTGCCTGGTGGGGAGCGGATACGCAGTATTTT. Translated, it gives CAWWGADTQYF.